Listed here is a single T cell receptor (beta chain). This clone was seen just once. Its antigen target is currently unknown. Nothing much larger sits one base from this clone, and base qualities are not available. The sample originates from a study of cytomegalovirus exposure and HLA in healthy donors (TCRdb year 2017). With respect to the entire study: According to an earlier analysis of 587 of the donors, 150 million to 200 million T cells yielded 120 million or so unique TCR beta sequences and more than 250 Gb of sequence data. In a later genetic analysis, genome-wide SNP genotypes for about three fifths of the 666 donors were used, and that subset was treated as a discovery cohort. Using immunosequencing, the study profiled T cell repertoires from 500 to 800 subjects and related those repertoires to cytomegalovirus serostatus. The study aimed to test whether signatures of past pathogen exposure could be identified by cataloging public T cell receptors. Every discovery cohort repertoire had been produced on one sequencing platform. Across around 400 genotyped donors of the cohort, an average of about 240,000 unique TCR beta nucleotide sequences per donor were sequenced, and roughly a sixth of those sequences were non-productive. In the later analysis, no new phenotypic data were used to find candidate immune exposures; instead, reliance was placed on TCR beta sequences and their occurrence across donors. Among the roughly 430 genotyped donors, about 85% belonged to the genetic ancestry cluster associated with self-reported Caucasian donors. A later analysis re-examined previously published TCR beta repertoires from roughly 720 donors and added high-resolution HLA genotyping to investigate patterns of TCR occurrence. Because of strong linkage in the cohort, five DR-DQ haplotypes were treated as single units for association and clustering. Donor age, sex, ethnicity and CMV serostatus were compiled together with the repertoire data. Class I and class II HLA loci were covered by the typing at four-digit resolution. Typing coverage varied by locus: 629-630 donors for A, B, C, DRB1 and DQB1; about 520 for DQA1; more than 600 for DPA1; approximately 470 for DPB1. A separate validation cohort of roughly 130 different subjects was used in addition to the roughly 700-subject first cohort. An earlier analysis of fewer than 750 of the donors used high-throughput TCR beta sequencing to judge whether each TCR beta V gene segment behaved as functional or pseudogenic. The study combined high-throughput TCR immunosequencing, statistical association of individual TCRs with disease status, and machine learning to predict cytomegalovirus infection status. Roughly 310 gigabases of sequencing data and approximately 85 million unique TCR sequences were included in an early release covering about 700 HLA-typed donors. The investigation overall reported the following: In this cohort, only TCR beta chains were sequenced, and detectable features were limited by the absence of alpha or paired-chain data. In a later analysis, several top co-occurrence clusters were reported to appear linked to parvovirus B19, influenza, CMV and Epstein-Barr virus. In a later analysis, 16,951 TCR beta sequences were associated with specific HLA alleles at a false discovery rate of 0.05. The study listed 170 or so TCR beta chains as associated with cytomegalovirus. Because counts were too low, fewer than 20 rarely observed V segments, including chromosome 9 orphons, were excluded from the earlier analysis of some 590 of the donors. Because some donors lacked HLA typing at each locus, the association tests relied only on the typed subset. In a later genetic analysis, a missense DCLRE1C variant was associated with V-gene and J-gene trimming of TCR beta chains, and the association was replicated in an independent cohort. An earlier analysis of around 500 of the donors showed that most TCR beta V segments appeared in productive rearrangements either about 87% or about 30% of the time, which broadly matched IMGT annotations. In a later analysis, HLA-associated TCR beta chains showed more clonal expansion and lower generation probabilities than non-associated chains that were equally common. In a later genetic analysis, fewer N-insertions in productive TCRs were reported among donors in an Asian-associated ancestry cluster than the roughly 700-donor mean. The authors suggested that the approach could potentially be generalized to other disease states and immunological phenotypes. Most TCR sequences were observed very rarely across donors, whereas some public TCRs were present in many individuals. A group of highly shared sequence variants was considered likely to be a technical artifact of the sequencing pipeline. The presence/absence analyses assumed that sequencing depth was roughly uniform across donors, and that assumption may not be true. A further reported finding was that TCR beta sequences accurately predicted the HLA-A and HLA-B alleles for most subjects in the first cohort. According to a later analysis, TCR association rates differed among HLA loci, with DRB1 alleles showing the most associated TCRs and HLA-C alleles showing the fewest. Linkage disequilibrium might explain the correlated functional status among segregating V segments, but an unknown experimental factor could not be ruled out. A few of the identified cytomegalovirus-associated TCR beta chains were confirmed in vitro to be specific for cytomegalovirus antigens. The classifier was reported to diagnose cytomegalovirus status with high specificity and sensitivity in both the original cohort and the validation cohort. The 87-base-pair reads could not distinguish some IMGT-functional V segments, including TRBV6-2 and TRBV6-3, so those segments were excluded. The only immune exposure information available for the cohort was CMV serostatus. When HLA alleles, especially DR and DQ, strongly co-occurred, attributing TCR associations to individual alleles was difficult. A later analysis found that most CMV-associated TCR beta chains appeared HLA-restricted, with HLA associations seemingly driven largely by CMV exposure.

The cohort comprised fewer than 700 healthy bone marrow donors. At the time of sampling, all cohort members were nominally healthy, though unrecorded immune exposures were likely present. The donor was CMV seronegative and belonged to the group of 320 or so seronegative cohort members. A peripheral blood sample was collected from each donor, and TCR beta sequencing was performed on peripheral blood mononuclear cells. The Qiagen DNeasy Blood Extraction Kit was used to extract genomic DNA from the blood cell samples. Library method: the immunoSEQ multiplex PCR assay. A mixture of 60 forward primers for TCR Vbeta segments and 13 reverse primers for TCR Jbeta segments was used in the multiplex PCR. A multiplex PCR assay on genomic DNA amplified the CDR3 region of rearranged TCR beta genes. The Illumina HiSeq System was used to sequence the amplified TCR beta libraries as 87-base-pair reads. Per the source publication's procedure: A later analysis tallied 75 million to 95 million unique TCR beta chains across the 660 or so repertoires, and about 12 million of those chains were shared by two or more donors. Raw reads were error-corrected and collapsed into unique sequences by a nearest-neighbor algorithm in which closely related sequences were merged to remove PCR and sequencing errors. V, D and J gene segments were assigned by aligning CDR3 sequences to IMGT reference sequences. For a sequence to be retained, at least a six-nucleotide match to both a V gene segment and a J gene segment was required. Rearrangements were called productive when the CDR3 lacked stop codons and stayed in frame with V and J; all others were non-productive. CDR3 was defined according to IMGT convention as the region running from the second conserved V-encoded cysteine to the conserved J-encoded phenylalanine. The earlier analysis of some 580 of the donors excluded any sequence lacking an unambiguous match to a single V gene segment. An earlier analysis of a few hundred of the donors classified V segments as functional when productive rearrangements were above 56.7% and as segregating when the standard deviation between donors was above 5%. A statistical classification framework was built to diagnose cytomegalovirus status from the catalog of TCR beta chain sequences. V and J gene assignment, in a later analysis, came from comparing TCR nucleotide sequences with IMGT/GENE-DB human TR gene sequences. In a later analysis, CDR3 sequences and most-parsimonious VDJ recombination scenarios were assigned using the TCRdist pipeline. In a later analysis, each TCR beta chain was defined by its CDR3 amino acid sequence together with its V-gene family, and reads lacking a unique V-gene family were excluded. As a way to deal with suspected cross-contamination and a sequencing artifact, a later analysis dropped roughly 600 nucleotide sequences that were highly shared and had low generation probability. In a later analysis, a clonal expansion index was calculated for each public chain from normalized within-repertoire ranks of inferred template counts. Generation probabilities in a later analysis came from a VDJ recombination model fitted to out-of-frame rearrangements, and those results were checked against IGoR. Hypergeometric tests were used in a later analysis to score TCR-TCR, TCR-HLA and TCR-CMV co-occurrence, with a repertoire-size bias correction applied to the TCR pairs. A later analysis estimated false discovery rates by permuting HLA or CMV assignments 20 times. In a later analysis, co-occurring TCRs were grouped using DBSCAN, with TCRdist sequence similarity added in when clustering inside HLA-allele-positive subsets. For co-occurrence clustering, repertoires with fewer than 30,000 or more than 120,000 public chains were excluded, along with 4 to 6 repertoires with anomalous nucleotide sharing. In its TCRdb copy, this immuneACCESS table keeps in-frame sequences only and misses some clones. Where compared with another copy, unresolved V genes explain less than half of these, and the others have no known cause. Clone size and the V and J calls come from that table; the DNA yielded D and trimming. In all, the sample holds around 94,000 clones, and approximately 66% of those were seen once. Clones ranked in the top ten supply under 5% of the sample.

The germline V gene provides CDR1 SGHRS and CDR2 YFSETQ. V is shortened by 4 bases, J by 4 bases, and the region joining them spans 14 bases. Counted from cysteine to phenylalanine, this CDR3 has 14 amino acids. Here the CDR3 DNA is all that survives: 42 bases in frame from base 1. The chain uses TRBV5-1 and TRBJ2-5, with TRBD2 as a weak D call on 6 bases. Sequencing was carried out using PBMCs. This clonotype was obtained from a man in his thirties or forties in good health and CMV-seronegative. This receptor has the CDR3 CASSRGTAAETQYF. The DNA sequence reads TGCGCCAGCAGCCGAGGGACTGCTGCAGAGACCCAGTACTTC.